The 23 T cell receptor beta chains below all came from one sample that was sequenced in a study of neurological immune-mediated disorders. Using its own MiXCR run on the 5' RACE reads, TCRdb lists one record per CDR3 protein. The repertoire includes tens of thousands of distinct CDR3 sequences, around 3.8% of them detected once, and roughly 2% sits in the top ten. Sequencing was performed on CD4+ T cells from blood. These receptors all stem from a woman aged 40 to 50 with multiple sclerosis.

Many counts were recorded for this clonotype. The rearrangement links TRBV18 to TRBJ1-1; no definite D call. CDR3 length: 12 amino acids. V was cut by 1 base and J by 5 bases, with 5 bases left in between. Germline V gene lookup returns CDR1 KGHSH and CDR2 LQKENI. The CDR3, as DNA: TGTGCCAGCTCACCACGGGTAACTGAAGCTTTCTTT. Translated, it gives CASSPRVTEAFF.

In this sample, this clonotype turned up many times. V gene TRBV7-3 combines with J gene TRBJ2-1; 10 bases fit TRBD2. There are 16 residues in the CDR3. The trim removed 5 bases at V and 7 bases at J, leaving 11 bases unmatched. CDR1 is SGHTA, CDR2 FQGTGA, per germline. The CDR3 DNA follows: TGTGCCAGCAGCCCCAGTGTAGCGGGGGGCAGGAATGAGCAGTTCTTC. Translation: CASSPSVAGGRNEQFF.

This clonotype has at least ten counts. The chain uses TRBV5-1 and TRBJ2-7; 8 nucleotides align to TRBD2. With 1 base clipped from V and 0 bases from J, the junction kept 0 bases outside the gene matches. The V gene's germline CDR1 is SGHRS and CDR2 YFSETQ. This CDR3 comprises 14 residues. CDR3 in amino acids: CASSLTSGSYEQYF. The DNA of the CDR3 is TGCGCCAGCAGCTTGACTAGCGGCTCCTACGAGCAGTACTTC.

This clonotype was seen ten or more times. This sequence joins TRBV11-2 and TRBJ2-1; 7 nucleotides agree with TRBD1. The V gene's germline CDR1 is SGHAT and CDR2 FQNNGV. CDR3 length: 15 amino acids. The V segment lost 5 bases and the J segment 9 bases; nucleotides outside the gene matches: 13. The CDR3 loop reads CASSRTGTVAGEQFF. Here the CDR3 DNA reads TGTGCCAGCAGCCGAACCGGGACAGTTGCTGGTGAGCAGTTCTTC.

Ten or more counts support this clonotype. The rearrangement joins TRBV6-5 to TRBJ2-2, with D maybe TRBD2 (7 bases). The CDR3 has 18 residues. Germline-derived CDR1 and CDR2 are MNHEY and SVGAGI. The V and J ends lost 5 bases and 1 base respectively, with 20 bases between them. The CDR3: CASSGGLAGAGNTGELFF. The CDR3 DNA reads as TGTGCCAGCAGTGGGGGGTTGGCGGGGGCGGGGAACACCGGGGAGCTGTTTTTT.

Many counts were recorded for this clonotype. The CDR3 protein is CASSAQGHGDEQYF. The CDR3 DNA is TGTGCCAGCTCAGCCCAGGGACACGGAGACGAGCAGTACTTC. The genes are TRBV18 and TRBJ2-7; D perhaps matches TRBD1 (6 bases). Germline V gives CDR1 KGHSH, CDR2 LQKENI. This CDR3 comprises 14 residues. The V gene lost 5 bases and the J gene lost 5 bases, with 16 bases spanning the gap.

This clonotype has a count of ten or more. The chain joins TRBV20-1 to TRBJ2-1; 8 bases fit TRBD2. Germline-derived CDR1 and CDR2 are DFQATT and SNEGSKA (reference sequence). The V segment lost 2 bases and the J segment 0 bases; nucleotides outside the gene matches: 6. There are 16 residues in the CDR3. Here the CDR3 DNA reads TGCAGTGCTAGAAGACGGGGGGGGAGCTCCTACAATGAGCAGTTCTTC. As protein: CSARRRGGSSYNEQFF.

This clonotype has ten or more counts. The chain uses TRBV2 and TRBJ1-4; the D is unclear. The CDR3 runs 13 residues. Per germline, CDR1 SNHLY and CDR2 FYNNEI. Trimming removed 1 base from V and 8 bases from J, with 8 bases in between. The CDR3: CASSEEYNEKLFF. Here the CDR3 DNA reads TGTGCCAGCAGTGAAGAGTATAACGAAAAACTGTTTTTT. Supplemented by reference TRBV2 and TRBJ1-4, the full variable domain reads EPEVTQTPSHQVTQMGQEVILRCVPISNHLYFYWYRQILGQKVEFLVSFYNNEISEKSEIFDDQFSVERPDGSNFTLKIRSTKLEDSAMYFCASSEEYNEKLFFGSGTQLSVL.

This clonotype was picked up many times. V gene TRBV7-9 combines with J gene TRBJ2-2, with 7 bases identical to TRBD1. J gave up 0 bases and V 6 bases, and 4 bases lay outside the gene matches. This CDR3 has 15 amino acids. Germline V lookup: CDR1 SEHNR, CDR2 FQNEAQ (reference sequence). The CDR3 bases are TGTGCCAGCAGACCCGGGACAGCGAACACCGGGGAGCTGTTTTTT. This encodes CASRPGTANTGELFF.

At least ten counts were recorded for this clonotype. The chain couples TRBV6-2 or TRBV6-3 to TRBJ1-5, with TRBD1 matching over 7 bases. V gave up 5 bases and J gave up 1 base; unmatched junction bases: 5. The CDR3 totals 15 residues. The germline V gene encodes CDR1 MNHEY and CDR2 SVGEGT. CDR3 region: CASSDRALSNQPQHF. The CDR3 nucleotides read TGTGCCAGCAGTGACAGGGCCTTAAGCAATCAGCCCCAGCATTTT.

This clonotype was seen many times. The chain is built from TRBV7-2 and TRBJ2-5; TRBD2 agrees at 11 bases. V trimming: 3 bases; J trimming: 5 bases; junction bases outside the gene matches: 5. The CDR3 is 15 residues long. CDR1 and CDR2 from the germline V gene are SGHTA and FQGNSA. The CDR3 DNA reads TGTGCCAGCAGCTTCCAACCTAGCGGGGGGGAGACCCAGTACTTC. Its translation is CASSFQPSGGETQYF.

This clonotype was observed many times. The chain has TRBV10-3 and TRBJ1-1, with a tentative D call TRBD1 (6 bases). Trimming pared 6 bases from V and 11 bases from J, leaving 22 bases between. The CDR3 contains 14 residues. Per germline, CDR1 ENHRY and CDR2 SYGVKD. The CDR3 nucleotides read TGTGCCATCAGAGCTTCCGGGGGCCAGAGAGAGGCTTTCTTT. It translates to CAIRASGGQREAFF.

This clonotype was seen at least ten times. The J gene is TRBJ1-2, the V gene TRBV20-1; D unresolved. Germline CDR1 and CDR2: DFQATT and SNEGSKA (reference sequence). This CDR3 has 11 residues. Trimming stripped 6 bases from V and 3 bases from J, with 8 bases between. The CDR3 DNA is TGCAGTGCCGAAAGAGACTATGGCTACACCTTC. Amino acids: CSAERDYGYTF.

This clonotype was seen at least ten times. The V and J genes are TRBV5-1 and TRBJ1-3; 8 bases map to TRBD1. V gave up 2 bases and J gave up 4 bases; unmatched junction bases: 5. The CDR3 covers 15 residues. The germline CDR1 and CDR2 sequences are SGHRS and YFSETQ. The CDR3 DNA sequence: TGCGCCAGCAGCTTACAGGGGGGACTCGGAAACACCATATATTTT. This encodes CASSLQGGLGNTIYF.

The sample holds many counts of this clonotype. The chain uses TRBV7-8 and TRBJ1-6; no clear D. Per the germline V gene, CDR1 is SGHVS and CDR2 is FQNEAQ. The CDR3 contains 16 residues. Trimming shortened V by 2 bases and J by 13 bases, and 21 bases separated the two germline ends. The CDR3 nucleotides are TGTGCCAGCAGCTTACGATTCGGACCCCGCGGAAACCCCCTCCACTTT. It is translated as CASSLRFGPRGNPLHF.

This clonotype was counted at least ten times. V gene TRBV7-3 combines with J gene TRBJ2-3, with D tentatively TRBD2 (7 bases). The V end was cut by 5 bases, the J end by 4 bases, with 13 bases between. The germline V gene has CDR1 SGHTA and CDR2 FQGTGA. CDR3 size: 14 residues. The CDR3 spells CASSKGGGADTQYF. The CDR3 coding sequence is TGTGCCAGCAGCAAAGGGGGGGGGGCAGATACGCAGTATTTT. The full variable domain, its missing parts supplied by reference TRBV7-3 and TRBJ2-3, is GAGVSQTPSNKVTEKGKYVELRCDPISGHTALYWYRQSLGQGPEFLIYFQGTGAADDSGLPNDRFFAVRPEGSVSTLKIQRTERGDSAVYLCASSKGGGADTQYFGPGTRLTVL.

This clonotype was picked up many times. J is TRBJ1-2 and V is TRBV29-1; TRBD1 is a possible D gene (6 bases). The germline gives CDR1 SQVTM, CDR2 ANQGSEA. CDR3 length: 13 residues. Trimming took 6 bases from V and 4 from J, leaving 15 bases between them. CDR3 sequence (DNA): TGCAGCGTGCCCGAGGGGGGCGGCTATGGCTACACCTTC. Protein product: CSVPEGGGYGYTF.

By share of the sample, this clonotype is medium-sized. The chain couples TRBV29-1 to TRBJ2-3; 9 positions agree with TRBD1. With V trimmed by 7 bases and J by 4 bases, 12 bases remained unmatched. From germline, CDR1 is SQVTM and CDR2 ANQGSEA. This CDR3 is 15 amino acids long. Here the CDR3 reads CSATLGGTGPDTQYF. The CDR3 region has the DNA TGCAGCGCCACGCTGGGAGGGACAGGGCCAGATACGCAGTATTTT.

This clonotype was counted ten times or more. The V call is TRBV12-3 or TRBV12-4, the J call TRBJ1-2; possible D gene TRBD1, 5 bases. The CDR3 totals 14 residues. Trimming removed 5 bases at V and 8 bases at J, with 18 bases between. This CDR3 is CASSGTFRPMGYTF. Written as DNA, the CDR3 is TGTGCCAGCAGTGGGACCTTTAGACCTATGGGCTACACCTTC.

This clonotype appeared many times. This chain links TRBV12-3 or TRBV12-4 with TRBJ2-6, with 7 nucleotides matching TRBD1. With 2 bases clipped from V and 5 bases from J, the junction kept 3 bases outside the gene matches. The CDR3 covers 15 residues. DNA of the CDR3: TGTGCCAGCAGTTTAAGGGGACAGAGGGCCAACGTCCTGACTTTC. It is translated as CASSLRGQRANVLTF.

Many counts were recorded for this clonotype. The chain has TRBV5-5 and TRBJ2-7, with D uncertain. This CDR3 contains 16 residues. Germline V gene data show CDR1 as SGHKS and CDR2 as YYEKEE (reference sequence). The V gene lost 6 bases and the J gene lost 4 bases, with 23 bases spanning the gap. The CDR3 reads CASTRLYGDAGYEQYF. The CDR3 bases are TGTGCCAGCACCCGGTTGTATGGAGACGCTGGGTACGAGCAGTACTTC. Full variable domain (remainder filled in from reference TRBV5-5 and TRBJ2-7): DAGVTQSPTHLIKTRGQQVTLRCSPISGHKSVSWYQQVLGQGPQFIFQYYEKEERGRGNFPDRFSARQFPNYSSELNVNALLLGDSALYLCASTRLYGDAGYEQYFGPGTRLTVT.

The sample holds many counts of this clonotype. V gene TRBV24-1 combines with J gene TRBJ2-7; D may be TRBD2 (5 bases). CDR3 size: 13 residues. The germline gives CDR1 KGHDR, CDR2 SFDVKD. V lost 3 bases to trimming and J lost 0 bases, with 5 bases between them. The CDR3 sequence: CATSDGSSYEQYF. For the CDR3, the DNA is TGTGCCACCAGTGATGGGAGCTCCTACGAGCAGTACTTC.

A word on this clonotype: The junction departs from the called germline gene at one end, perhaps through a read error. This rearrangement joins TRBV12-3 or TRBV12-4 to TRBJ1-2; possibly TRBD1 for D (6 bases). The CDR3 has 13 residues. The CDR3 region is CVSSLGGSYGYTF. DNA for the CDR3: TGTGTCAGCAGTTTAGGGGGGTCCTATGGCTACACCTTC.